This TCR beta chain originates from a study of T cell responses to AZD1222 COVID-19 vaccine. About this clone: The antigen is undetermined.

This table comes from immunoSEQ multiplex PCR, and its TCRdb copy is limited to in-frame clones, with some not included. In the table there are tens of thousands of clones, roughly 90% of which are singletons. Study-level points and caveats: Spike-specific TCR breadth and depth went up after people got two AZD1222 doses. Spike as a whole was targeted by vaccine-associated CD4 TCRs, dominant at 160-218 and 743-854. Donors were mostly white British, more females; clonal diversity possibly underestimated.

The clonotype comes from an adult who received the AZD1222 COVID-19 vaccine. The starting material was peripheral blood, obtained 28 days after the second AZD1222 dose.

DNA for the CDR3: TGTGCCAGCAGCCCGCCAGACAGGGGTGGTGGCTACACCTTC. Protein sequence: CASSPPDRGGGYTF. The chain uses TRBV28 and TRBJ1-2; TRBD1 agrees at 8 bases. Looked up from germline, CDR1 is MDHEN and CDR2 is SYDVKM. Germline trimming cut 6 bases from V and 7 bases from J; bases unmatched to any gene: 10. CDR3 length equals 14 residues.